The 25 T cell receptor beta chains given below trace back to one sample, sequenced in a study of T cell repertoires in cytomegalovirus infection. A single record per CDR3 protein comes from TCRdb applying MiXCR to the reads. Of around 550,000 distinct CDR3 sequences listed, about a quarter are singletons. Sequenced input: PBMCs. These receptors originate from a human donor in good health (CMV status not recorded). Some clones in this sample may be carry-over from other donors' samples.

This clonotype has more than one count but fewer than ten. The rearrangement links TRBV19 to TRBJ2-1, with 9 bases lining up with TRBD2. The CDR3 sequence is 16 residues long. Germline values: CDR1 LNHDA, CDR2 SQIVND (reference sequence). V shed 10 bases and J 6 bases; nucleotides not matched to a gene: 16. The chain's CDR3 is CATTGLIAGASNEQFF. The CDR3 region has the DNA TGTGCCACAACTGGGCTTATAGCGGGGGCTTCCAATGAGCAGTTCTTC.

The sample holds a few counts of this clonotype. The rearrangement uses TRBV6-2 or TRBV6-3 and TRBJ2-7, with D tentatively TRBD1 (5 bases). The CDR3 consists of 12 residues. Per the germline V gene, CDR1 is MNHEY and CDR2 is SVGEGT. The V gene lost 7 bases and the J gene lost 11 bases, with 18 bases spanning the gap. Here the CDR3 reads CASKSGPNKEYF. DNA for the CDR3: TGTGCCAGCAAATCAGGGCCCAACAAGGAGTACTTC.

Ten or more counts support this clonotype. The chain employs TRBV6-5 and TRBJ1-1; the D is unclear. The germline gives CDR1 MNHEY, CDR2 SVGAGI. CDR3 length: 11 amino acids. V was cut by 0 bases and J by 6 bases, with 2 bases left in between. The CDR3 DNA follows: TGTGCCAGCAGTTACTCGTCTGAAGCTTTCTTT. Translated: CASSYSSEAFF.

CDR3: CSARDSRTAWGNTIYF. The CDR3 DNA follows: TGCAGTGCTAGAGATAGCAGGACAGCCTGGGGAAACACCATATATTTT. This chain joins TRBV20-1 and TRBJ1-3; D possibly corresponds to TRBD1 (6 bases). V was clipped by 0 bases and J by 4 bases, with 16 bases between them. This CDR3 comprises 16 residues. Looked up from germline, CDR1 is DFQATT and CDR2 is SNEGSKA (reference sequence).

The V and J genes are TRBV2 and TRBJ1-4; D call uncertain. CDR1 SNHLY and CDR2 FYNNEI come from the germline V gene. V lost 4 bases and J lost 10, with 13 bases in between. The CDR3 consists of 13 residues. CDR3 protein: CASSVGQFGKLFF. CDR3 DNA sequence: TGTGCCAGCAGTGTCGGGCAGTTCGGAAAACTGTTTTTT.

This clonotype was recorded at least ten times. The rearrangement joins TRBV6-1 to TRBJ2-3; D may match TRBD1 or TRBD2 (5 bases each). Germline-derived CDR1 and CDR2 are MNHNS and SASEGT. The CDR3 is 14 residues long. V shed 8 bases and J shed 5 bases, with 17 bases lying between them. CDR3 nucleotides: TGTGCCAGCCTGGGGACGGGTAGGGGAGATACGCAGTATTTT. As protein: CASLGTGRGDTQYF.

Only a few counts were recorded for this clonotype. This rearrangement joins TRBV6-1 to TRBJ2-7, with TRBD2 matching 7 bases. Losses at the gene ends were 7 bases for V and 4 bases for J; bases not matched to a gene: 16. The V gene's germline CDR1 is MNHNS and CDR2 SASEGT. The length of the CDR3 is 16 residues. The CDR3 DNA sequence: TGTGCCAGCACCTCCCCCCGGGGAGCGGGGAAATACGAGCAGTACTTC. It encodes CASTSPRGAGKYEQYF.

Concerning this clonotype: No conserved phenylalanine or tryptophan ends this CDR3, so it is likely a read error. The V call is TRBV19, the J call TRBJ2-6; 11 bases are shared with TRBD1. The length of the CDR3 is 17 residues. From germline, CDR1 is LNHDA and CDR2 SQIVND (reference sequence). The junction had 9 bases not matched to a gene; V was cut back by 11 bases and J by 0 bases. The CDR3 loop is CARSPGQGDSGANVLTY. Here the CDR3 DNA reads TGTGCCCGTTCTCCGGGACAGGGGGACTCTGGGGCCAACGTCCTGACTTAC.

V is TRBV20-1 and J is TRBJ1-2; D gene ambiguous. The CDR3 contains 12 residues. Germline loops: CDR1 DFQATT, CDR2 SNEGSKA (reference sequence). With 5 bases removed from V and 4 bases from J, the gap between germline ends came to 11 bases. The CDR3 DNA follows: TGCAGTGCTGGTGGGGATGGCTATGGCTACACCTTC. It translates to CSAGGDGYGYTF.

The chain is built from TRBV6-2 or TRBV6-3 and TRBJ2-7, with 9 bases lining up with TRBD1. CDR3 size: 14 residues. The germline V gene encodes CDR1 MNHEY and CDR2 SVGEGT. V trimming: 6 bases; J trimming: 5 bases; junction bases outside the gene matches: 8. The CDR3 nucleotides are TGTGCCAGCAGAACCGGGACAGGGATTCACGAGCAGTACTTC. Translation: CASRTGTGIHEQYF.

The chain's CDR3 is CAADRVGTEAFF. DNA for the CDR3: TGTGCCGCCGACAGGGTGGGGACTGAAGCTTTCTTT. This chain uses TRBV28 with TRBJ1-1, with 7 bases aligning to TRBD1. The CDR3 is 12 residues long. Germline lookup yields CDR1 MDHEN and CDR2 SYDVKM. V was pared by 11 bases and J by 5 bases, with 8 bases of the junction left unmatched.

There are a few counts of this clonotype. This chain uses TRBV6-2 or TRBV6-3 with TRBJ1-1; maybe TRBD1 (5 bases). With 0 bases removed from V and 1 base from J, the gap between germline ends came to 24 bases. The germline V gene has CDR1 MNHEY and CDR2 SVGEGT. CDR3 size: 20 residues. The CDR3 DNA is TGTGCCAGCAGTTACTCGCCCCGGGAGGGGAGCCGAAGAACGAACACTGAAGCTTTCTTT. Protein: CASSYSPREGSRRTNTEAFF.

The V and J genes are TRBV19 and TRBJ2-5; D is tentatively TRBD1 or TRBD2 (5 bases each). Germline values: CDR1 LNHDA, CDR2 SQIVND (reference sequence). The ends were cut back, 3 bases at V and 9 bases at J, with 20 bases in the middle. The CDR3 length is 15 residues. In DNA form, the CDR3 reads TGTGCCAGTAGTATTGCCCGGGGCGCCCGAGGGGCCCAGTACTTC. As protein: CASSIARGARGAQYF. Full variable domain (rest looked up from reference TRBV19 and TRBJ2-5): DGGITQSPKYLFRKEGQNVTLSCEQNLNHDAMYWYRQDPGQGLRLIYYSQIVNDFQKGDIAEGYSVSREKKESFPLTVTSAQKNPTAFYLCASSIARGARGAQYFGPGTRLLVL.

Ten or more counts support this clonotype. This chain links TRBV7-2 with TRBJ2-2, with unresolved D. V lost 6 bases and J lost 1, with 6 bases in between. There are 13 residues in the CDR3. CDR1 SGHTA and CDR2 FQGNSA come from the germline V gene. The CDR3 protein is CASRKGNTGELFF. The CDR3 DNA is TGTGCCAGCAGAAAGGGGAACACCGGGGAGCTGTTTTTT.

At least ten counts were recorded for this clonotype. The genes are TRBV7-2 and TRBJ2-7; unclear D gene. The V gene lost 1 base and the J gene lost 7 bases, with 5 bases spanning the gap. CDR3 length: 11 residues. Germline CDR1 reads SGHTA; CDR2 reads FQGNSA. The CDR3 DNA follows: TGTGCCAGCAGCTTAGTTGCAGAGCAGTACTTC. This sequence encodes CASSLVAEQYF.

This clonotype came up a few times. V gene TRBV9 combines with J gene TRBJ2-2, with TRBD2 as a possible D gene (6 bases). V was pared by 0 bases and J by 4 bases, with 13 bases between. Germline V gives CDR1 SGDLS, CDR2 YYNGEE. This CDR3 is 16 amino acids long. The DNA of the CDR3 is TGTGCCAGCAGCGTAGTTGGAGGGGCCCCCACCGGGGAGCTGTTTTTT. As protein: CASSVVGGAPTGELFF.

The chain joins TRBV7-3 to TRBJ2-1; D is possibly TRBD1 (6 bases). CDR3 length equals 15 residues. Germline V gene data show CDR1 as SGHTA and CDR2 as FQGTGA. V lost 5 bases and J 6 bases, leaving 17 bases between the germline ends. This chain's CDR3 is CASSPTGLVVNEQFF. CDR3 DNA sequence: TGTGCCAGCAGCCCCACAGGGTTAGTCGTCAATGAGCAGTTCTTC.

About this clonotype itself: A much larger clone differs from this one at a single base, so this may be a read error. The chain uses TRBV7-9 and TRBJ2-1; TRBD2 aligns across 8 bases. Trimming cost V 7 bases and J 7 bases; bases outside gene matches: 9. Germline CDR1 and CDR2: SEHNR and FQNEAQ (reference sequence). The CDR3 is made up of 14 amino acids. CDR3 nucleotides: TGTGCCAGCAAAATAGCGGGATACTTGAATGAGCAGTTCTTC. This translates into CASKIAGYLNEQFF.

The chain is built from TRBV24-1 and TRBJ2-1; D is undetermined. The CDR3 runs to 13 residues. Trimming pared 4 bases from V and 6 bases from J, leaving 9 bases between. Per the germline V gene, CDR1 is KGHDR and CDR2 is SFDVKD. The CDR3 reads CATSEGSVNEQFF. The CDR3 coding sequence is TGTGCCACCAGTGAAGGAAGTGTCAATGAGCAGTTCTTC.

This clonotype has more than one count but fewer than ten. This CDR3 is CASTSGFQETQYF. The DNA of the CDR3 is TGTGCCAGTACAAGCGGGTTTCAAGAGACCCAGTACTTC. This sequence joins TRBV19 and TRBJ2-5; tentative D call: TRBD2 (6 bases). Trimming removed 7 bases at V and 2 bases at J, with 11 bases between. Germline lookup yields CDR1 LNHDA and CDR2 SQIVND (reference sequence). The CDR3 runs to 13 residues.

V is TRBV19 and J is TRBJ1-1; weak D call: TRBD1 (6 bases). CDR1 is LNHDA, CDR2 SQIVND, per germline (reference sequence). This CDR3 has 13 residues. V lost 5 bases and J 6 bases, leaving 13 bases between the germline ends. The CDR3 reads CASSQGPRAEAFF. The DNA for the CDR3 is TGTGCCAGTAGTCAGGGGCCCCGCGCTGAAGCTTTCTTT.

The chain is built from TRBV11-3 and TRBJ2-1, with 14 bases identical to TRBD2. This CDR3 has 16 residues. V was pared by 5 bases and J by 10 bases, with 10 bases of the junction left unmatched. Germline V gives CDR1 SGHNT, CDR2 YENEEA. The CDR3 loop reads CASSATTSGRGIEQFF. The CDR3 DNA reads TGTGCCAGCAGCGCCACGACTAGCGGGAGGGGGATCGAGCAGTTCTTC.

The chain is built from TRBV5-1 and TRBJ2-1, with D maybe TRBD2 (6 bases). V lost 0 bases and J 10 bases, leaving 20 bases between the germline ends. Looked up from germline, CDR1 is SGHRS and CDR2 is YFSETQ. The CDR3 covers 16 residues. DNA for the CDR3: TGCGCCAGCAGCTTGGCCGTCGGGGGAGAGGCGGGCGAGCAGTTCTTC. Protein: CASSLAVGGEAGEQFF.

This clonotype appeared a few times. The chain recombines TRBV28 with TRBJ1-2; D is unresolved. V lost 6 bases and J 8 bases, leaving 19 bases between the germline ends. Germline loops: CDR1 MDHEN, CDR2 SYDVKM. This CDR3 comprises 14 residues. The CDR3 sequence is CASRPALGQKGYTF. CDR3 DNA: TGTGCCAGCAGACCTGCCCTCGGTCAGAAGGGCTACACCTTC.

CDR3 in amino acids: CASSPTLRVEGYTF. Written as DNA, the CDR3 is TGTGCCAGCAGCCCCACCCTACGCGTTGAGGGCTACACCTTC. The chain combines TRBV7-9 with TRBJ1-2; the D is unclear. The CDR3 runs to 14 residues. V was shortened by 5 bases and J by 8 bases, with 18 bases between the two germline ends. Germline-derived CDR1 and CDR2 are SEHNR and FQNEAQ (reference sequence).